This T cell receptor beta chain was captured by sequencing in a study of blood T cell repertoires in COVID-19. Background on the study: PBMCs, B-cell-depleted T cells, or T cells provided the cDNA or gDNA that made up the material.

Which cohort a participant joined came from the clinical history participants gave. For recovered donors of Cohort 3, there were two negative PCRs, clearance, or symptom resolution. As processed by the authors: Nucleated cell number was recorded as an estimate derived from reference gene primer amplification. Profiling relied on immunoSEQ multiplex PCR, and the TCRdb table lists in-frame clones only, not all of them. The DNA gave D and trimming, while V, J and clone size come from that table. The data contain about 270,000 clones, roughly 86% of them singletons. There are 13 residues in the CDR3. CDR1 and CDR2 from the germline V gene are LNHDA and SQIVND (reference sequence). V lost 10 bases, J lost 4 bases, and 7 bases stayed unmatched.

The sample was PBMCs or T cells enriched from blood (not recorded which). The rearrangement links TRBV19 to TRBJ2-1; 7 positions agree with TRBD1. This clonotype was sampled from a woman in her twenties or thirties who had recovered from COVID-19. The CDR3 DNA is TGTGCCACCCGGGGACAGATTTACAATGAGCAGTTCTTC. Its protein is CATRGQIYNEQFF.